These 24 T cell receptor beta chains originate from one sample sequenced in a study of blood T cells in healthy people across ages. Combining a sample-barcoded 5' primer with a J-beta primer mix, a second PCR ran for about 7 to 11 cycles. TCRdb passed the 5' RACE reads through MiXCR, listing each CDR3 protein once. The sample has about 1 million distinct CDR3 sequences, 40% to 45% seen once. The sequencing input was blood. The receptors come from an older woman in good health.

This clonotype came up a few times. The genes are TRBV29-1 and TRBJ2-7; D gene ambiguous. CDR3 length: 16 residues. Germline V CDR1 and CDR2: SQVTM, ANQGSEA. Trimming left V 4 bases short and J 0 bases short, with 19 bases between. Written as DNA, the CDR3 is TGCAGCGTTGTGCCGATCCTCAAGGGCAGCTCCTACGAGCAGTACTTC. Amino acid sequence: CSVVPILKGSSYEQYF.

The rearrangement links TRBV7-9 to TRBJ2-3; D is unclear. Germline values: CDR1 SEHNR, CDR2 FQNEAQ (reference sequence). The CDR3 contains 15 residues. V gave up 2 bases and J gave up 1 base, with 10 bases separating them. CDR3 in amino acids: CASSLRLSGTDTQYF. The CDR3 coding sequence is TGTGCCAGCAGCTTACGTTTGAGCGGCACAGATACGCAGTATTTT.

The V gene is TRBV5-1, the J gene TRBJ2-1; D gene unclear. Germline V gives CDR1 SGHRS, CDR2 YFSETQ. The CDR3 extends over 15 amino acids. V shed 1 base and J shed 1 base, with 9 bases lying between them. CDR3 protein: CASSLFADSYNEQFF. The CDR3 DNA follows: TGCGCCAGCAGCTTGTTTGCGGATTCCTACAATGAGCAGTTCTTC.

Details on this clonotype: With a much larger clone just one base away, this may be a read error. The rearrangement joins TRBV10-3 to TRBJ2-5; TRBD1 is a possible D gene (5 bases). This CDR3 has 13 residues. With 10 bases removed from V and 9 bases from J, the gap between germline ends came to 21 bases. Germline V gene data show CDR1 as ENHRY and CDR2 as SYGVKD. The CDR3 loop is CASKAGNLQSQYF. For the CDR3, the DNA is TGTGCCAGCAAGGCAGGGAACTTACAGTCCCAGTACTTC.

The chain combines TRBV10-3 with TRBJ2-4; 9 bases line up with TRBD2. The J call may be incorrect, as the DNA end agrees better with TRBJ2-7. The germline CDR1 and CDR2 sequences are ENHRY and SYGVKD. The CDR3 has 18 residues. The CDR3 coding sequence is TGTGCCATCAGTGAGCGGGGAAGGGTAGCGGGAGTCGCCTACGAGCAGTACTTC. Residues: CAISERGRVAGVAYEQYF.

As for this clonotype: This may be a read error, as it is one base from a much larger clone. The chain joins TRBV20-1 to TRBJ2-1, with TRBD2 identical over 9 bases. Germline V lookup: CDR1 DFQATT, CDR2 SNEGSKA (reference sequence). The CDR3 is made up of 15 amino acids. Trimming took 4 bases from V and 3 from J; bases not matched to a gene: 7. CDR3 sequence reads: CSAIGEREVYNEQFF. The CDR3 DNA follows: TGCAGTGCTATAGGCGAGCGGGAGGTCTACAATGAGCAGTTCTTC.

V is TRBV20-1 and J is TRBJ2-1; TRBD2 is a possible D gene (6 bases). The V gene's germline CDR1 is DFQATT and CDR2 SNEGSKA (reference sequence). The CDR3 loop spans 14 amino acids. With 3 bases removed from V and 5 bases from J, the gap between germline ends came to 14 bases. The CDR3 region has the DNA TGCAGTGCTAGGAGGGACTTGGTGGACAATGAGCAGTTCTTC. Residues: CSARRDLVDNEQFF.

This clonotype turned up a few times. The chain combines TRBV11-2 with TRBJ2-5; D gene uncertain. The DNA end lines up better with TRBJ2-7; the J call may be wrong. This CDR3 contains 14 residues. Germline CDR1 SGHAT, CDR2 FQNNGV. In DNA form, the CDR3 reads TGTGCCAGCAGCTTAGTTGGGGTTAAGAGCGAGCAGTACTTC. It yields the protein CASSLVGVKSEQYF.

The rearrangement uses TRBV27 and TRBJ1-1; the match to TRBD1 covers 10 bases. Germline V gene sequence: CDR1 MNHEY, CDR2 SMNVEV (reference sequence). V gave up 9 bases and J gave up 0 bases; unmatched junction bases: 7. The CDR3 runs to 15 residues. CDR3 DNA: TGTGCCAGGAGAGAGGGACAGGGGATGAACACTGAAGCTTTCTTT. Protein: CARREGQGMNTEAFF.

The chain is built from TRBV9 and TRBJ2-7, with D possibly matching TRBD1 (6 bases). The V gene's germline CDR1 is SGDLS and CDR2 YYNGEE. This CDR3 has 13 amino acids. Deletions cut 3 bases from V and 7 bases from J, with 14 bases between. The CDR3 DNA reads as TGTGCCAGCAGCGCAGAAACAGGGTGGGAGCAGTACTTC. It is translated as CASSAETGWEQYF.

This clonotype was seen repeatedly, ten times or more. In nucleotides, the CDR3 is TGTGCCAGCAGTCCAGGACCGTTTTACGAGCAGTACTTC. Its translation: CASSPGPFYEQYF. The rearrangement links TRBV27 to TRBJ2-7, with D hard to call. Germline V gene lookup returns CDR1 MNHEY and CDR2 SMNVEV (reference sequence). This CDR3 is 13 amino acids long. Trimming removed 5 bases at V and 4 bases at J, with 12 bases between.

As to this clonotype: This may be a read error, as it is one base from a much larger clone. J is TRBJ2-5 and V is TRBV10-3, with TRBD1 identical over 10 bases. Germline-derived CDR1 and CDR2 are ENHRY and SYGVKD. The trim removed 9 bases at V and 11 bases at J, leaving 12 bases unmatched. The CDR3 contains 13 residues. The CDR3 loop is CAMQGQGNNEQYF. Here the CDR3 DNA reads TGTGCCATGCAGGGACAGGGGAACAATGAGCAGTACTTC.

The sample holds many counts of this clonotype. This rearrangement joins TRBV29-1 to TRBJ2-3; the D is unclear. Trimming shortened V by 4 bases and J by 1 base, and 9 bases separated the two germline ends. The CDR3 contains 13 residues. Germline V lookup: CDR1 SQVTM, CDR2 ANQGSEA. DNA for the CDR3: TGCAGCGTTGTCCGTTCCCGCACAGATACGCAGTATTTT. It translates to CSVVRSRTDTQYF.

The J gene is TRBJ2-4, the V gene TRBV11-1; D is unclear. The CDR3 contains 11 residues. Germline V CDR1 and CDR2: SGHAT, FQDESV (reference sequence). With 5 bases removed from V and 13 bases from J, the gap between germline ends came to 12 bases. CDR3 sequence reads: CASSTNNEQYF. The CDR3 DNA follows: TGTGCCAGCAGCACTAACAATGAGCAGTACTTC.

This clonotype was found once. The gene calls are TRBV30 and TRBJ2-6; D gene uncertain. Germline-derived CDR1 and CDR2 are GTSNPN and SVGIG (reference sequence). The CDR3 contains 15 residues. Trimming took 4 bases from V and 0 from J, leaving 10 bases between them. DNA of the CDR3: TGTGCCTGGATGGTAGTTTTCTCTGGGGCCAACGTCCTGACTTTC. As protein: CAWMVVFSGANVLTF.

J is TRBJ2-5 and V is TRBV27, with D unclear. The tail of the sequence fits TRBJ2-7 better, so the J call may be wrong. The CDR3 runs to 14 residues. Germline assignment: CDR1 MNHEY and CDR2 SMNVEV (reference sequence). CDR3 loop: CASSPIGSLGEQYF. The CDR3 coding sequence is TGTGCCAGCAGTCCGATTGGGTCTTTGGGCGAGCAGTACTTC.

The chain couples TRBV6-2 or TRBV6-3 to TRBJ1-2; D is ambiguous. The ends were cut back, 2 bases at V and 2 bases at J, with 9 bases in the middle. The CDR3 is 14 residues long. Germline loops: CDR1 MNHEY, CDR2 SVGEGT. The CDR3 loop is CASSYTPENYGYTF. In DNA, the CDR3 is TGTGCCAGCAGTTACACTCCAGAGAACTATGGCTACACCTTC.

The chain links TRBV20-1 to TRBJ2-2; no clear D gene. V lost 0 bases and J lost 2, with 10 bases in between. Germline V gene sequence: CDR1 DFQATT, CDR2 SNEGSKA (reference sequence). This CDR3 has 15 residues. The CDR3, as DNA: TGCAGTGCTAGAGACCTGACTTCCAACACCGGGGAGCTGTTTTTT. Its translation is CSARDLTSNTGELFF.

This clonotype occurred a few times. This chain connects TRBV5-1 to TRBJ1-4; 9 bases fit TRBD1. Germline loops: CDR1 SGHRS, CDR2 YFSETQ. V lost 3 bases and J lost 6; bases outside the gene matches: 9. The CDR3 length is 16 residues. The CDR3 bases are TGCGCCAGCAGCTCTGGTACAGGGGGCTTTTATGAAAAACTGTTTTTT. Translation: CASSSGTGGFYEKLFF. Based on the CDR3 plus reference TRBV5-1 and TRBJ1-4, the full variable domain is KAGVTQTPRYLIKTRGQQVTLSCSPISGHRSVSWYQQTPGQGLQFLFEYFSETQRNKGNFPGRFSGRQFSNSRSEMNVSTLELGDSALYLCASSSGTGGFYEKLFFGSGTQLSVL.

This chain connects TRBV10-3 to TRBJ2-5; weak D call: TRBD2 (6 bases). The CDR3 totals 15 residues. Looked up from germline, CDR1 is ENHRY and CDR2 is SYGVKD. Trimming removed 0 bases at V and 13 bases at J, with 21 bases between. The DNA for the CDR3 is TGTGCCATCAGTGAGTCGGCTAGCGACTCCTACGAGCGGTACTTC. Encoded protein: CAISESASDSYERYF.

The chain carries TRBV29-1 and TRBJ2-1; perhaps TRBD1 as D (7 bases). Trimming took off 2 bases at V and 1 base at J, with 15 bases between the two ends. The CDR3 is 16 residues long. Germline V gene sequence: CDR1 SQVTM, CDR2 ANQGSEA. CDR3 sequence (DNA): TGCAGCGTTGAACGGGGGACAGAGCAATCCTACAATGAGCAGTTCTTC. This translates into CSVERGTEQSYNEQFF.

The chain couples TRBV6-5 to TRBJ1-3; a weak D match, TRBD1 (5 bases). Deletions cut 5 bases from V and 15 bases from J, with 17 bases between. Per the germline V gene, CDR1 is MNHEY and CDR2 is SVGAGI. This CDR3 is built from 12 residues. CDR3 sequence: CASSKPGGTPYF. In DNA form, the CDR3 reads TGTGCCAGCAGTAAGCCGGGGGGAACTCCATATTTT.

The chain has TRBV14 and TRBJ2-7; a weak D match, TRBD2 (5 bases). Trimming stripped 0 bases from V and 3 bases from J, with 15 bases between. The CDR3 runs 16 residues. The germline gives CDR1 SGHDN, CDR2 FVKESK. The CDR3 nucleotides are TGTGCCAGCAGCCAAGAATGGGCGGGTGCGCTCTACGAGCAGTACTTC. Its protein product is CASSQEWAGALYEQYF.

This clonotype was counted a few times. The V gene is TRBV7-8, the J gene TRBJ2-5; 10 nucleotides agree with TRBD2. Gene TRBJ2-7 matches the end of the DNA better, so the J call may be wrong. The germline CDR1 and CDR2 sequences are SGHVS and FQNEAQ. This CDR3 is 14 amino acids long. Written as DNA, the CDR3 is TGTGCCAGCAGCGACGGGACTAGCGCCCGCGAGCAGTACTTC. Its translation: CASSDGTSAREQYF.